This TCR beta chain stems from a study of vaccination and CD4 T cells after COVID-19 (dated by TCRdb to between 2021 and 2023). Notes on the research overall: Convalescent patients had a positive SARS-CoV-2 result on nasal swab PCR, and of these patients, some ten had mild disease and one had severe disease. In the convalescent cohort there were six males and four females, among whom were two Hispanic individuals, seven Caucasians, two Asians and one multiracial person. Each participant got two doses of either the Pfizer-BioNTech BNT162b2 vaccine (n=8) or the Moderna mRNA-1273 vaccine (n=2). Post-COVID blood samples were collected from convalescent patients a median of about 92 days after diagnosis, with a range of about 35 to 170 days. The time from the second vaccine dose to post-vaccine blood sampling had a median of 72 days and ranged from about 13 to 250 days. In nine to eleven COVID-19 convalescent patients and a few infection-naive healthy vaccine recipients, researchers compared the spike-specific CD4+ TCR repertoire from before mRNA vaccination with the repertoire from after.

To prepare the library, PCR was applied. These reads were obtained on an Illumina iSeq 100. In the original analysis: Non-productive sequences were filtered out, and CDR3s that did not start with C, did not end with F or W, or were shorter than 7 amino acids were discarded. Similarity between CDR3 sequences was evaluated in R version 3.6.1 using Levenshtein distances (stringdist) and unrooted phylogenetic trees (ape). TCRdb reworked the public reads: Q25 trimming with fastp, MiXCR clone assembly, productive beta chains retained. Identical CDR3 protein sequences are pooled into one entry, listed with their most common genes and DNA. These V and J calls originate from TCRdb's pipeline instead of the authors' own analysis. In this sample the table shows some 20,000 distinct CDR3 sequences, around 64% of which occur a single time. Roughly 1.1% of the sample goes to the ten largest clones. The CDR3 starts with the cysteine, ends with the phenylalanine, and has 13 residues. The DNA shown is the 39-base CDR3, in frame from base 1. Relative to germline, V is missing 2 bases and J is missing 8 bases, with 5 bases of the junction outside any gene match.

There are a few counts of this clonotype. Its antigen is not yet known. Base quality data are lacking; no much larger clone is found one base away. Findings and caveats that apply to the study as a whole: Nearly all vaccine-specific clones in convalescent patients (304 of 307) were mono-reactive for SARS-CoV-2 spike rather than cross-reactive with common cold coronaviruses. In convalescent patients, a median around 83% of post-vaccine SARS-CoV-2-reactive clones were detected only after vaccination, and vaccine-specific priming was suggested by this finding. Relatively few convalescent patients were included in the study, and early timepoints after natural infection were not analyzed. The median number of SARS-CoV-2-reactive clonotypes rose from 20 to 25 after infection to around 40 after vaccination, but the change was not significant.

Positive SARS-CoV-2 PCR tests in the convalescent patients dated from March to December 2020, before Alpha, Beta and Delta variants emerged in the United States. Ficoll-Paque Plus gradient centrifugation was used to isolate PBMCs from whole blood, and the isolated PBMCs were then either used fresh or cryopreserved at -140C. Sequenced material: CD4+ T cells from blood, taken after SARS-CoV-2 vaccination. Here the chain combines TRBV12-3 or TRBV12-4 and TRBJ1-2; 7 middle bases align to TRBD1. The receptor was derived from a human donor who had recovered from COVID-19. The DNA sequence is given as TGTGCCAGCAGTTTACGCAGGGGGATCGGCTACACCTTC. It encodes CASSLRRGIGYTF.